The 32 T cell receptor beta chains reported below all come from one sample, sequenced in a study of T-cell memory formation after mild COVID-19 (dated by TCRdb to about 2021). Library preparation employed 5' RACE. Sequenced using an Illumina NovaSeq 6000. TCRdb's own reprocessing of the public reads used fastp at Q25 and MiXCR and kept productive beta chains. Identical CDR3 proteins give one entry, which carries the most common genes and DNA. The sample has about 38,000 distinct CDR3 sequences on record, over 9.5% of them singletons. Of the sample, 25% to 30% is held by the ten largest clones. Sample: PBMCs or a T cell subset sorted from them (not recorded which). The receptor source for this set is a man younger than 30 who had mild COVID-19 (a few samples of this study predate the infection). The sample titles of this study are shuffled in the database, so cell type and time point are left out; the donor was told from shared clones.

This clonotype came up many times. The chain couples TRBV6-6 to TRBJ2-7; D is unresolved. V was cut by 4 bases and J by 8 bases, with 15 bases left in between. The CDR3 totals 13 residues. The germline V gene encodes CDR1 MNHNY and CDR2 SVGAGI (reference sequence). The DNA of the CDR3 is TGTGCCAGCAGTTCAGGTGGTGTCCCGAAGCAGTACGTC. It specifies CASSSGGVPKQYV.

This clonotype was recorded at least ten times. The rearrangement links TRBV20-1 to TRBJ1-2, with 8 bases matching TRBD1. V gave up 3 bases and J gave up 8 bases; unmatched junction bases: 14. The germline CDR1 and CDR2 sequences are DFQATT and SNEGSKA (reference sequence). This CDR3 is built from 15 residues. This CDR3 reads CSASLSPTGGDGYTF. DNA of the CDR3: TGCAGTGCTAGCCTATCTCCTACAGGGGGGGACGGCTACACCTTC.

The gene calls are TRBV5-1 and TRBJ1-1; TRBD1 agrees at 7 bases. From germline, CDR1 is SGHRS and CDR2 YFSETQ. The length of the CDR3 is 14 residues. V shed 0 bases, J shed 4 bases, and the junction held 3 bases outside the gene matches. For the CDR3, the DNA is TGCGCCAGCAGCTTGGGGCAGGGGGGCACTGAAGCTTTCTTT. It is translated as CASSLGQGGTEAFF.

The rearrangement joins TRBV6-5 to TRBJ2-5, with D uncertain. V was clipped by 2 bases and J by 4 bases, with 8 bases between them. The germline CDR1 and CDR2 sequences are MNHEY and SVGAGI. CDR3 length: 13 residues. The CDR3: CASSYTGVETQYF. The CDR3 nucleotides read TGTGCCAGCAGTTACACGGGTGTAGAGACCCAGTACTTC.

This clonotype was seen many times. The CDR3 sequence is CASSFGAERNIQYF. In nucleotides, the CDR3 is TGCGCCAGCAGCTTCGGGGCGGAGAGAAACATTCAGTACTTC. J is TRBJ2-4 and V is TRBV5-1, with D perhaps matching TRBD1 or TRBD2 (5 bases each). The CDR3 is 14 amino acids. The germline gives CDR1 SGHRS, CDR2 YFSETQ. Trimming removed 2 bases at V and 6 bases at J, with 12 bases between.

This clonotype showed up many times. The rearrangement joins TRBV12-3 or TRBV12-4 to TRBJ2-5; D is unclear. The CDR3 extends over 13 amino acids. V dropped 6 bases and J dropped 3 bases, with 11 bases sitting between them. CDR3 in DNA: TGTGCCAGCAGCCGACTGGGCGAAGAGACCCAGTACTTC. This gives the protein CASSRLGEETQYF.

This clonotype showed up just a few times. Since a much larger clone is just one base distant, this may be a read error. The chain has TRBV12-3 or TRBV12-4 and TRBJ1-1; weak D call: TRBD1 (5 bases). V lost 6 bases, J lost 5 bases, and 13 bases lay in between. This CDR3 is built from 13 residues. The CDR3 spells CASSLRGGTEAFF. CDR3 nucleotides: TGTGCCAGCAGCCTTCGGGGGGGGACTGAAGCTTTCTTT.

This clonotype was found many times. V and J are TRBV6-1 and TRBJ2-7; no clear D. Germline lookup yields CDR1 MNHNS and CDR2 SASEGT. V shed 7 bases and J shed 5 bases, with 15 bases lying between them. The CDR3 loop spans 13 amino acids. DNA for the CDR3: TGTGCCAGCACCATCCCCCCTCTCAACGAGCAGTACTTC. Its protein is CASTIPPLNEQYF.

This chain connects TRBV6-5 to TRBJ2-1; D assignment may be TRBD1 or TRBD2 (6 bases each). Trimming pared 7 bases from V and 10 bases from J, leaving 23 bases between. CDR3 length: 15 amino acids. The germline V gene has CDR1 MNHEY and CDR2 SVGAGI. Written as DNA, the CDR3 is TGTGCCAGCACCTACTCGGGGGCGCGGTTAGGAGAGCAGTTCTTC. Amino acids: CASTYSGARLGEQFF.

This clonotype was found many times. The gene calls are TRBV5-1 and TRBJ1-1, with D possibly matching TRBD1 (5 bases). This CDR3 region has 14 residues. The V end lost 4 bases, the J end lost 6 bases, and 16 bases lay between the germline ends. CDR1 is SGHRS and CDR2 is YFSETQ in the germline V gene. CDR3 nucleotide sequence: TGCGCCAGCAGCGTACAGGTATTCAACGCTGAAGCTTTCTTT. This codes for CASSVQVFNAEAFF.

This clonotype was detected only a few times. The genes are TRBV6-5 and TRBJ1-4; D is ambiguous. Germline assignment: CDR1 MNHEY and CDR2 SVGAGI. The V end was cut by 0 bases, the J end by 7 bases, with 15 bases between. This CDR3 region has 16 residues. The CDR3 here is CASSYSVPGSSEKLFF. The DNA for the CDR3 is TGTGCCAGCAGTTACTCAGTCCCGGGGAGTAGTGAAAAACTGTTTTTT.

In this sample, this clonotype turned up many times. The chain uses TRBV2 and TRBJ2-7; D gene uncertain. This CDR3 region has 11 residues. CDR1 SNHLY and CDR2 FYNNEI come from the germline V gene. The ends were cut back, 7 bases at V and 4 bases at J, with 8 bases in the middle. This CDR3 is CASTVGYEQYF. CDR3 DNA: TGTGCCAGCACCGTAGGGTACGAGCAGTACTTC.

In its sample, this clonotype was seen many times. The chain employs TRBV7-2 and TRBJ2-7, with D perhaps assigned TRBD1 or TRBD2 (5 bases each). V dropped 5 bases and J dropped 3 bases, with 11 bases sitting between them. The germline gives CDR1 SGHTA, CDR2 FQGNSA. The CDR3 runs to 13 residues. CDR3 in amino acids: CASSRTGLYEQYV. As DNA, the CDR3 is TGTGCCAGCAGCCGAACGGGGCTCTACGAGCAGTACGTC.

This clonotype came up many times. The chain couples TRBV7-8 to TRBJ2-7, with 9 bases that match TRBD1. V lost 0 bases to trimming and J lost 3 bases; unmatched junction nucleotides: 6. Per germline, CDR1 SGHVS and CDR2 FQNEAQ. The CDR3 spans 16 residues. The CDR3, as DNA: TGTGCCAGCAGCTTAGCGCTGGAGACAGGGGGCTACGAGCAGTACTTC. Translated: CASSLALETGGYEQYF.

This clonotype was seen only a few times. The V gene is TRBV12-3 or TRBV12-4, the J gene TRBJ1-4; TRBD1 is a possible D gene (5 bases). V was pared by 6 bases and J by 5 bases, with 13 bases between. The CDR3 is made up of 14 amino acids. The CDR3 spells CASRTGTFNEKLFF. In DNA form, the CDR3 reads TGTGCCAGCAGAACCGGGACTTTCAATGAAAAACTGTTTTTT.

The sample holds many counts of this clonotype. V usage is TRBV9 and J usage is TRBJ2-3, with a weak D call TRBD2 (6 bases). Between the trimmed V and J ends, which lost 4 bases and 2 bases, there was a span of 14 bases. The CDR3 sequence is 15 residues long. The germline V gene encodes CDR1 SGDLS and CDR2 YYNGEE. The CDR3: CASSIRWGLTDTQYF. The CDR3 region has the DNA TGTGCCAGCAGCATACGGTGGGGACTCACAGATACGCAGTATTTT.

Comment on this clonotype: A much larger clone differs by one base, so this may be a read error. The chain combines TRBV5-1 with TRBJ2-5; perhaps D is TRBD1 or TRBD2 (5 bases each). CDR1 is SGHRS, CDR2 YFSETQ, per germline. The CDR3 covers 14 residues. The germline V and J ends were trimmed by 4 bases and 4 bases, with 14 bases remaining between them. The CDR3 protein is CASSDQGDRETQYF. For the CDR3, the DNA is TGCGCCAGCAGCGACCAGGGAGACAGAGAGACCCAGTACTTC.

This clonotype occurred many times. The chain has TRBV28 and TRBJ2-7, with D hard to call. The germline V gene encodes CDR1 MDHEN and CDR2 SYDVKM. V lost 5 bases to trimming and J lost 2 bases, with 16 bases between them. The CDR3 is 15 residues long. The CDR3 sequence is CASSPTGSRAYEQYV. CDR3 DNA sequence: TGTGCCAGCAGTCCTACTGGCTCCAGAGCCTACGAGCAGTACGTC.

The rearrangement links TRBV7-3 to TRBJ1-4; 8 bases align to TRBD1. This CDR3 is built from 17 residues. CDR1 is SGHTA and CDR2 is FQGTGA in the germline V gene. The ends lost 3 bases at V and 0 bases at J; junction bases unmatched: 6. The CDR3 DNA sequence: TGTGCCAGCAGCTTGAGGCAGGGGGCTACAACTAATGAAAAACTGTTTTTT. This encodes CASSLRQGATTNEKLFF.

This clonotype showed up many times. The V call is TRBV19, the J call TRBJ2-2; possibly TRBD1 or TRBD2 for D (5 bases each). Per germline, CDR1 LNHDA and CDR2 SQIVND (reference sequence). Trimming removed 10 bases from V and 0 bases from J, with 12 bases in between. This CDR3 has 14 amino acids. The CDR3 reads CATSGTANTGELFF. The DNA for the CDR3 is TGTGCCACCTCGGGGACCGCGAACACCGGGGAGCTGTTTTTT.

The sample holds many counts of this clonotype. The chain joins TRBV11-3 to TRBJ2-1; 10 positions match TRBD2. There are 18 residues in the CDR3. CDR1 is SGHNT and CDR2 is YENEEA in the germline V gene. Trimming at V came to 0 bases and at J to 6 bases, leaving 11 bases not matched to a gene. CDR3 loop: CASSLDQGGTSAGNEQFF. The DNA for the CDR3 is TGTGCCAGCAGCTTAGATCAGGGAGGGACTAGCGCGGGCAATGAGCAGTTCTTC.

In its sample, this clonotype was seen many times. The V call is TRBV20-1, the J call TRBJ1-1; the D is unclear. This CDR3 comprises 15 residues. Per the germline V gene, CDR1 is DFQATT and CDR2 is SNEGSKA (reference sequence). V was clipped by 5 bases and J by 8 bases, with 24 bases between them. CDR3 protein: CSAATPTDGPGEAFF. The CDR3 coding sequence is TGCAGTGCTGCAACGCCCACAGACGGGCCCGGCGAAGCTTTCTTT.

This clonotype was recorded many times. The chain joins TRBV5-6 to TRBJ2-1; D uncertain. The germline V gene has CDR1 SGHDT and CDR2 YYEEEE. V shed 4 bases and J shed 5 bases, with 7 bases lying between them. The CDR3 runs to 12 residues. The CDR3 coding sequence is TGTGCCAGCAGCGTCGACCACAATGAGCAGTTCTTC. Encoded protein: CASSVDHNEQFF. Based on the CDR3 plus reference TRBV5-6 and TRBJ2-1, the full variable domain is DAGVTQSPTHLIKTRGQQVTLRCSPKSGHDTVSWYQQALGQGPQFIFQYYEEEERQRGNFPDRFSGHQFPNYSSELNVNALLLGDSALYLCASSVDHNEQFFGPGTRLTVL.

This clonotype was observed many times. V usage is TRBV12-3 or TRBV12-4 and J usage is TRBJ1-5; TRBD1 might be the D (6 bases). This CDR3 has 16 residues. Trimming cost V 4 bases and J 1 base, with 14 bases left between them. The CDR3: CASSSQGRESNQPQHF. The DNA for the CDR3 is TGTGCCAGCAGTTCCCAGGGGAGGGAGAGCAATCAGCCCCAGCATTTT.

The chain uses TRBV7-2 and TRBJ1-4, with D perhaps TRBD1 (5 bases). Germline lookup yields CDR1 SGHTA and CDR2 FQGNSA. CDR3 size: 14 residues. V lost 5 bases and J 4 bases, leaving 11 bases between the germline ends. Written as DNA, the CDR3 is TGTGCCAGCAGCATCACAGGTCTTAATGAAAAACTGTTTTTT. Its protein is CASSITGLNEKLFF.

This clonotype was seen repeatedly, ten times or more. The CDR3 spells CASSFLGGDYEQYV. In DNA form, the CDR3 reads TGCGCCAGCAGCTTCCTGGGAGGGGATTACGAGCAGTACGTC. The chain employs TRBV5-1 and TRBJ2-7; 7 positions agree with TRBD2. The CDR3 extends over 14 amino acids. With 2 bases clipped from V and 4 bases from J, the junction kept 6 bases outside the gene matches. Looked up from germline, CDR1 is SGHRS and CDR2 is YFSETQ.

The gene calls are TRBV29-1 and TRBJ1-1, with 9 nucleotides matching TRBD1. Germline V lookup: CDR1 SQVTM, CDR2 ANQGSEA. The V gene end was trimmed by 6 bases and the J gene end by 7 bases; junction bases not matched to a gene: 0. This CDR3 has 10 amino acids. CDR3 in DNA: TGCAGCGTGGGACAGGGTGAAGCTTTCTTT. This codes for CSVGQGEAFF.

This clonotype was detected ten times or more. This rearrangement joins TRBV5-1 to TRBJ2-1; TRBD2 matches 8 bases. V shed 9 bases and J 10 bases; nucleotides not matched to a gene: 12. Germline lookup yields CDR1 SGHRS and CDR2 YFSETQ. This CDR3 has 13 amino acids. The CDR3 DNA reads as TGCGCCACCTGCCCCAATAGCGGGACCGAGCAGTTCTTC. This gives the protein CATCPNSGTEQFF.

This clonotype was observed a handful of times. This rearrangement joins TRBV3-1 to TRBJ2-2; D call uncertain. This CDR3 contains 11 residues. V lost 1 base to trimming and J lost 8 bases, with 2 bases between them. Germline V gene lookup returns CDR1 LGHDT and CDR2 YNNKEL (reference sequence). CDR3 bases: TGTGCCAGCAGCCAAGCGGGGGAGCTGTTTTTT. It specifies CASSQAGELFF.

Only a few counts were recorded for this clonotype. The chain links TRBV20-1 to TRBJ2-7; D possibly corresponds to TRBD1 (6 bases). With 4 bases removed from V and 4 bases from J, the gap between germline ends came to 20 bases. Germline V gene lookup returns CDR1 DFQATT and CDR2 SNEGSKA (reference sequence). The CDR3 is 15 amino acids. The CDR3 bases are TGCAGTGCTACCCCCGGGGCCCTTCAGGGGTACGAGCAGTACTTC. It yields the protein CSATPGALQGYEQYF.

This clonotype was recorded many times. The chain couples TRBV7-2 to TRBJ2-2, with D uncertain. V shed 3 bases and J shed 0 bases, with 11 bases lying between them. CDR3 length: 16 residues. The germline V gene encodes CDR1 SGHTA and CDR2 FQGNSA. The CDR3 coding sequence is TGTGCCAGCAGCTTCCTTTATTCACCGAACACCGGGGAGCTGTTTTTT. This encodes CASSFLYSPNTGELFF.

This clonotype was detected ten times or more. The chain carries TRBV6-1 and TRBJ2-7; D is unresolved. Trimming removed 6 bases at V and 0 bases at J, with 12 bases between. The CDR3 sequence is 14 residues long. Per germline, CDR1 MNHNS and CDR2 SASEGT. CDR3 nucleotide sequence: TGTGCCAGCAGCGGTAACACATACTCCTACGAGCAGTACGTC. Translation: CASSGNTYSYEQYV.